These 9 T cell receptor beta chains originate from one sample sequenced in a study of cytomegalovirus exposure and HLA in healthy donors. PCR primers comprised 60 Vbeta and 13 Jbeta primers. Clones were sequenced by immunoSEQ multiplex PCR, and TCRdb holds only the in-frame ones, with some missing. In the table there are more than 150,000 clones, roughly 84% of which are singletons. Input material: PBMCs. The receptors come from a girl aged 2 to 10 in good health and CMV-seropositive.

V usage is TRBV30 and J usage is TRBJ1-2; D is perhaps TRBD1 (5 bases). CDR1 and CDR2 (germline): GTSNPN, SVGIG (reference sequence). The length of the CDR3 is 14 residues. Deletions cut 4 bases from V and 2 bases from J, with 14 bases between. The CDR3 loop reads CAWMQGKLNYGYTF. CDR3 DNA sequence: TGTGCCTGGATGCAGGGTAAATTGAACTATGGCTACACCTTC.

The chain links TRBV5-1 to TRBJ1-5; 7 nucleotides match TRBD1. CDR3 length: 15 residues. V was clipped by 4 bases and J by 4 bases; unmatched bases: 8. Germline V CDR1 and CDR2: SGHRS, YFSETQ. The CDR3 bases are TGCGCCAGCAGCCGGACCGGACAGGCAAATCAGCCCCAGCATTTT. Translated, it gives CASSRTGQANQPQHF. Based on the CDR3 plus reference TRBV5-1 and TRBJ1-5, the full variable domain is KAGVTQTPRYLIKTRGQQVTLSCSPISGHRSVSWYQQTPGQGLQFLFEYFSETQRNKGNFPGRFSGRQFSNSRSEMNVSTLELGDSALYLCASSRTGQANQPQHFGDGTRLSIL.

V is TRBV30 and J is TRBJ1-5; 8 nucleotides align to TRBD1. Per the germline V gene, CDR1 is GTSNPN and CDR2 is SVGIG (reference sequence). The CDR3 spans 15 residues. Trimming cost V 2 bases and J 6 bases; bases outside gene matches: 9. CDR3 DNA: TGTGCCTGGAGTCTTGGACAGGGAAAGGCTCAGCCCCAGCATTTT. Translated: CAWSLGQGKAQPQHF.

In DNA form, the CDR3 reads TGTGCCAGCAGCTTACTAGCGGGAGTGAATGAGCAGTTCTTC. It is translated as CASSLLAGVNEQFF. This chain uses TRBV7-6 with TRBJ2-1; TRBD2 matches 10 bases. The germline V gene has CDR1 SGHVS and CDR2 FNYEAQ. V lost 2 bases, J lost 7 bases, and 2 bases stayed unmatched. The CDR3 contains 14 residues.

This clone was observed a single time. The chain employs TRBV19 and TRBJ1-5, with TRBD1 as a possible D gene (5 bases). V was shortened by 11 bases and J by 2 bases, with 10 bases between the two germline ends. Germline CDR1 and CDR2: LNHDA and SQIVND (reference sequence). CDR3 length: 12 residues. The CDR3 region is CAARVGNQPQHF. The DNA for the CDR3 is TGTGCCGCCAGGGTAGGCAATCAGCCCCAGCATTTT.

This sequence joins TRBV4-1 and TRBJ2-1, with D possibly matching TRBD1 (6 bases). V lost 3 bases, J lost 5 bases, and 20 bases lay in between. The CDR3 sequence is 17 residues long. Looked up from germline, CDR1 is MGHRA and CDR2 is YSYEKL. The CDR3 DNA is TGCGCCAGCAGCCAGCCTAAAAGGGGGACGGCCCACAATGAGCAGTTCTTC. Amino acids: CASSQPKRGTAHNEQFF.

The gene calls are TRBV7-3 and TRBJ2-1; 12 positions agree with TRBD2. The CDR3 has 16 amino acids. The germline V gene encodes CDR1 SGHTA and CDR2 FQGTGA. Trimming took 5 bases from V and 4 from J; bases not matched to a gene: 6. CDR3 nucleotides: TGTGCCAGCAGCCCACGACTAGCGGGGGATTACAATGAGCAGTTCTTC. Residues: CASSPRLAGDYNEQFF.

This clone was detected only once. The chain couples TRBV10-3 to TRBJ2-5, with 10 bases lining up with TRBD1. The germline V gene has CDR1 ENHRY and CDR2 SYGVKD. The junction had 12 bases not matched to a gene; V was cut back by 4 bases and J by 4 bases. The CDR3 is 17 amino acids. CDR3 coding DNA: TGTGCCATCAGTGGGGGACAGGGGACGCGGAGGGGAGAGACCCAGTACTTC. Protein product: CAISGGQGTRRGETQYF.

V gene TRBV7-3 combines with J gene TRBJ2-5; 7 nucleotides line up with TRBD2. Germline-derived CDR1 and CDR2 are SGHTA and FQGTGA. Trimming took 1 base from V and 5 from J; bases not matched to a gene: 7. CDR3 length equals 15 residues. CDR3 sequence reads: CASSLIGGSDETQYF. In DNA form, the CDR3 reads TGTGCCAGCAGCTTAATAGGCGGGAGCGACGAGACCCAGTACTTC.